Listed below are T cell receptor beta chains from one sample, sequenced in a study of fetal regulatory T cell absence and autoimmunity. TCRdb's copy holds only in-frame clones and misses some; the assay was immunoSEQ multiplex PCR. The sample contains roughly 95,000 clones, about 78% of which appear only once. What was sequenced was pancreas tissue. The receptors were sampled from a male donor with IPEX syndrome. CDR3s leave out the opening cysteine and the closing phenylalanine or tryptophan.

v_gene: TRBV9; j_gene: TRBJ1-2; CDR3aa: ASSPRQANGYT
v_gene: TRBV7-2; j_gene: TRBJ1-1; CDR3aa: ASSLIPNTEAF
v_gene: TRBV7-8; j_gene: TRBJ1-5; CDR3aa: ASSLVGRTDPLN
v_gene: TRBV6-4; j_gene: TRBJ2-1; CDR3aa: AGTLGSYNEQF
v_gene: TRBV10-3; j_gene: TRBJ1-2; CDR3aa: AISRDTYGYT
v_gene: TRBV6-5; j_gene: TRBJ2-5; CDR3aa: ASSYRRQGQETQY
v_gene: TRBV9; j_gene: TRBJ2-5; CDR3aa: ASSPGQALYQETQY
v_gene: TRBV6-1; j_gene: TRBJ2-2; CDR3aa: ASARGLTGELF
v_gene: TRBV19; j_gene: TRBJ2-1; CDR3aa: ARWSGTSGNEQF
v_gene: TRBV6-4; j_gene: TRBJ2-3; CDR3aa: ASNLTSGGSNSSTDTQY
v_gene: TRBV13; j_gene: TRBJ1-6; CDR3aa: ASSHGTGDNSPLH
v_gene: TRBV9; j_gene: TRBJ2-7; CDR3aa: ASSLWSGDGEQY
v_gene: TRBV2; j_gene: TRBJ2-3; CDR3aa: ASTRGLVGTDTQY
v_gene: TRBV10-3; j_gene: TRBJ1-1; CDR3aa: AISEYAGNEAF
v_gene: TRBV5-4; j_gene: TRBJ2-7; CDR3aa: ASSPGLSYEQY
v_gene: TRBV6-6; j_gene: TRBJ1-1; CDR3aa: ASSYSGTGNTEAF
v_gene: TRBV30; j_gene: TRBJ2-2; CDR3aa: AWEYPAGELF
v_gene: TRBV5-4; j_gene: TRBJ2-1; CDR3aa: ASASAGLLPSSYNEQF
v_gene: TRBV19; j_gene: TRBJ1-2; CDR3aa: ASSIQGRDGYT
v_gene: TRBV5-1; j_gene: TRBJ2-7; CDR3aa: ASSLAEGRGYEQY